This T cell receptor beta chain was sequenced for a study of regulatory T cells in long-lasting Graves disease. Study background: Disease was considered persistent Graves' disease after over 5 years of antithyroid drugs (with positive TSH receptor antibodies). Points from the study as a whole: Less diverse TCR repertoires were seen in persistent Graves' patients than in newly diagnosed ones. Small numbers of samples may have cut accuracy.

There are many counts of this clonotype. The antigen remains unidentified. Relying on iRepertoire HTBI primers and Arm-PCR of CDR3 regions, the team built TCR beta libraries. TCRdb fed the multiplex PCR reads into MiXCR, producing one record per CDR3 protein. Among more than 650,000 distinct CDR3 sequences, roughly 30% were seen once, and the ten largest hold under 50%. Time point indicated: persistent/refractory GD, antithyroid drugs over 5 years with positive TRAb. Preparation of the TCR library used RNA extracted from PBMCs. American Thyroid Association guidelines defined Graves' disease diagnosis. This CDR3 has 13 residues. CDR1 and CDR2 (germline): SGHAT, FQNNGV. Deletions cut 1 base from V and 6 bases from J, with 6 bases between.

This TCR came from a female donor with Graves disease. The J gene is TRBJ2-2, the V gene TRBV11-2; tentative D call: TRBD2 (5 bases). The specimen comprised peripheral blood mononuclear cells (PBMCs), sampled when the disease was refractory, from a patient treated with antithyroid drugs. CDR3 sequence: CASSLARAGELFF. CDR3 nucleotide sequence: TGTGCCAGCAGCTTAGCGCGGGCCGGGGAGCTGTTTTTT.